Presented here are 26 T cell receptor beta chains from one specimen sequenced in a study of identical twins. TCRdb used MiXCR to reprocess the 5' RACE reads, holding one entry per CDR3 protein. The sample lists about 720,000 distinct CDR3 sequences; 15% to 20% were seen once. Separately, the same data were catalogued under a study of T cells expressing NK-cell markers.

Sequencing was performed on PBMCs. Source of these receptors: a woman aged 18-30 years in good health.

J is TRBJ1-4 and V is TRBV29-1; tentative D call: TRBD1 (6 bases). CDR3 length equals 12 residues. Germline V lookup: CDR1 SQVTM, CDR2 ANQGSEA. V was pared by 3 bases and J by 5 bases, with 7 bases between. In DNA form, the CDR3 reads TGCAGCGTTGACAGGGGCAATGAAAAACTGTTTTTT. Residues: CSVDRGNEKLFF.

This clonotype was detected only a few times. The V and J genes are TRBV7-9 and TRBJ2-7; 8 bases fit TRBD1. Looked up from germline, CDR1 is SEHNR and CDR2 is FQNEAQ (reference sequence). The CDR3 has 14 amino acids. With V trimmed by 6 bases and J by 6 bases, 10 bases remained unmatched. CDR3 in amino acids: CASSFGQGSLEQYF. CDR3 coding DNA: TGTGCCAGCAGTTTCGGACAGGGTTCCCTCGAGCAGTACTTC.

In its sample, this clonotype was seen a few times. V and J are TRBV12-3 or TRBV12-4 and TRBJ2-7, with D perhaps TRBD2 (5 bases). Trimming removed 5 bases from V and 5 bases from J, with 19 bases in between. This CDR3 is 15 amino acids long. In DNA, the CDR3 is TGTGCCAGCAGTGCCCCGGACCGGGGAAAGCACGAGCAGTACTTC. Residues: CASSAPDRGKHEQYF.

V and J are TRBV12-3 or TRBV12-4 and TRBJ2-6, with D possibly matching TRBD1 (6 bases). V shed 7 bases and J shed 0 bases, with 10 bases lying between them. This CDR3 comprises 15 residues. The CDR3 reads CASTQGGSGANVLTF. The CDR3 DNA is TGTGCCAGCACCCAAGGGGGCTCTGGGGCCAACGTCCTGACTTTC.

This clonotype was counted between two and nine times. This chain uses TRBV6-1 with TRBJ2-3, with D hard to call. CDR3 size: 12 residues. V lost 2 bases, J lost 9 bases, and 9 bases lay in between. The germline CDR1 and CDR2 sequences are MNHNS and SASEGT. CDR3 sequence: CASSEIQGTQYF. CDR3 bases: TGTGCCAGCAGTGAAATCCAAGGCACGCAGTATTTT.

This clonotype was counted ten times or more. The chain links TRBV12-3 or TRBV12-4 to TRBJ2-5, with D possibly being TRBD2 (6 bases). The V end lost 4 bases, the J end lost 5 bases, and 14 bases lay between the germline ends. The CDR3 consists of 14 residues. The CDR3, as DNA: TGTGCCAGCAGTTCTCGGGGTGGGGGGGAGACCCAGTACTTC. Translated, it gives CASSSRGGGETQYF.

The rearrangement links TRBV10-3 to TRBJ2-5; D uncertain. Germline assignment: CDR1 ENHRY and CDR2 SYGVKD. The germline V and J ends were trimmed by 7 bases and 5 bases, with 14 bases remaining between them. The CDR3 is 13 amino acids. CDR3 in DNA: TGTGCCATCATCGCGCCCCTCCAGGAGACCCAGTACTTC. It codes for CAIIAPLQETQYF.

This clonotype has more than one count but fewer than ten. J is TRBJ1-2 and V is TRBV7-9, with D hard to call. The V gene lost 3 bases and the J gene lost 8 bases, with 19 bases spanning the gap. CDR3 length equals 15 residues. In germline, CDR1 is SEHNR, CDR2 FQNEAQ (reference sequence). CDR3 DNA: TGTGCCAGCAGCTTCAGCTCCAGGTTAACGGGGGGCTACACCTTC. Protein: CASSFSSRLTGGYTF.

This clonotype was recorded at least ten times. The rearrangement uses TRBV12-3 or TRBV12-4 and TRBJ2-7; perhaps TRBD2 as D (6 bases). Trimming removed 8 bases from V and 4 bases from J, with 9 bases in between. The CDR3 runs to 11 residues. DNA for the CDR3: TGTGCCAGCGGTCGGGGGTACGAGCAGTACTTC. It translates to CASGRGYEQYF.

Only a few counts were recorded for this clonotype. CDR3 DNA: TGTGCCAGTCTAGCGGGAGGCGGGGATACGCAGTATTTT. As protein: CASLAGGGDTQYF. The rearrangement uses TRBV6-6 and TRBJ2-3, with 11 bases aligning to TRBD2. Germline CDR1 MNHNY, CDR2 SVGAGI (reference sequence). V gave up 9 bases and J gave up 6 bases; unmatched junction bases: 5. The CDR3 has 13 amino acids.

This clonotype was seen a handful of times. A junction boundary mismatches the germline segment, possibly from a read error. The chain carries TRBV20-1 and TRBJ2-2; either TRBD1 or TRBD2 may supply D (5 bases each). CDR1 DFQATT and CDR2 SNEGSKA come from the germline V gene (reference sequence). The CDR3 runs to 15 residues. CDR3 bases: TGCAGTGCTAGTGGGGCGGTCGCGAACACCGGGGAGCTGTTGTTT. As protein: CSASGAVANTGELLF.

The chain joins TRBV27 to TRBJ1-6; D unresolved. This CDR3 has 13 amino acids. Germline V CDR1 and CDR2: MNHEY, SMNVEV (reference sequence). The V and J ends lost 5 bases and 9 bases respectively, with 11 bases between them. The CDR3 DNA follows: TGTGCCAGCAGTCGCCGGGGTGGTTCACCCCTCCACTTT. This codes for CASSRRGGSPLHF.

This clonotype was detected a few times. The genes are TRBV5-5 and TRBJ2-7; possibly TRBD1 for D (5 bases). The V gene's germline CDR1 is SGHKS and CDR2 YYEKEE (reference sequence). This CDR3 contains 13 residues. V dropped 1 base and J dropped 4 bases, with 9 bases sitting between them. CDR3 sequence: CASSLTPGYEQYF. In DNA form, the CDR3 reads TGTGCCAGCAGCTTGACCCCAGGGTACGAGCAGTACTTC.

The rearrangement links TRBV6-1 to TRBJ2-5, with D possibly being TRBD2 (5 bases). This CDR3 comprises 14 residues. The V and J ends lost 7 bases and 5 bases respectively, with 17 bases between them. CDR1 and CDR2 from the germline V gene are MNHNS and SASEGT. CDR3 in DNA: TGTGCCAGCAATCCCGACCGGAGGCCGGAGACCCAGTACTTC. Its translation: CASNPDRRPETQYF.

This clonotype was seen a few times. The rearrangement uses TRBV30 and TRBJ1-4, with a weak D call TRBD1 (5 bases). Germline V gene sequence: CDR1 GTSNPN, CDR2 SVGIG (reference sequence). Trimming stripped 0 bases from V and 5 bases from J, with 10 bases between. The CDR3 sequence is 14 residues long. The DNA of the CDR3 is TGTGCCTGGAGTGTGAAGGCAGGGAATGAAAAACTGTTTTTT. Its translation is CAWSVKAGNEKLFF.

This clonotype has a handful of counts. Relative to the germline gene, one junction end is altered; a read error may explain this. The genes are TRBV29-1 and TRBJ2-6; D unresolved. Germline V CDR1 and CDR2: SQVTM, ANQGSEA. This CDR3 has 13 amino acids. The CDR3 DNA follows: TGCAGCGTCGAAGGATCTGGGGCCAACGTCCTGACTTTC. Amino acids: CSVEGSGANVLTF.

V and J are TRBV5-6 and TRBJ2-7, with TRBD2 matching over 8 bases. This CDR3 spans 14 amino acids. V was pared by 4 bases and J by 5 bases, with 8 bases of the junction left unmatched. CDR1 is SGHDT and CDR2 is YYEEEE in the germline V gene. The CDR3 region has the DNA TGTGCCAGCAGCCTCCCGGGAGGGTGGAACGAGCAGTACTTC. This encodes CASSLPGGWNEQYF.

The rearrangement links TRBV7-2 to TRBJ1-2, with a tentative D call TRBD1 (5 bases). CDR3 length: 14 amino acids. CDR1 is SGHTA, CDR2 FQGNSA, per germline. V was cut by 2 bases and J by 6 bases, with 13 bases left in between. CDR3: CASSLWGVGDGYTF. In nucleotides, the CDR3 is TGTGCCAGCAGCTTATGGGGTGTAGGGGATGGCTACACCTTC.

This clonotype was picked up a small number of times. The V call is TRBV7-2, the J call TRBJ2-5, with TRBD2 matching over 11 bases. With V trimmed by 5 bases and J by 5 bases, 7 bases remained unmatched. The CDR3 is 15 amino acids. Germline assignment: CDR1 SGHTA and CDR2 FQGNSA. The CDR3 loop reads CASSRLAGRFETQYF. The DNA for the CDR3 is TGTGCCAGCAGCCGACTAGCGGGAAGGTTTGAGACCCAGTACTTC. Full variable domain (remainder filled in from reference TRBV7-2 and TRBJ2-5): GAGVSQSPSNKVTEKGKDVELRCDPISGHTALYWYRQSLGQGLEFLIYFQGNSAPDKSGLPSDRFSAERTGGSVSTLTIQRTQQEDSAVYLCASSRLAGRFETQYFGPGTRLLVL.

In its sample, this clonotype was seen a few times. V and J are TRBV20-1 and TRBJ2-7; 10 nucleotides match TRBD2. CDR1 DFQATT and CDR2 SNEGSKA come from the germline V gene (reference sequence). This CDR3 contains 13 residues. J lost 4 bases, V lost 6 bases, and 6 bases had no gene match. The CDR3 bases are TGCAGTGCCCCGAGCGGGGGGGTGTACGAGCAGTACTTC. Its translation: CSAPSGGVYEQYF.

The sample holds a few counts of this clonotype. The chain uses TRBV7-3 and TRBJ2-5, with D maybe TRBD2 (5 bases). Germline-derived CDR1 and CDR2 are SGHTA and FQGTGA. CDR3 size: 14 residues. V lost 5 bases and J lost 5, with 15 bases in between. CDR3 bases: TGTGCCAGCAGCGAGACCCCTAGCTGGGAGACCCAGTACTTC. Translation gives CASSETPSWETQYF.

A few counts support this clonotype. Written as DNA, the CDR3 is TGTGCCAGCCGCGGGACAGGGTTTCTGAACACTGAAGCTTTCTTT. Translation gives CASRGTGFLNTEAFF. The chain employs TRBV2 and TRBJ1-1, with 9 positions matching TRBD1. Germline V gene data show CDR1 as SNHLY and CDR2 as FYNNEI. J was trimmed by 0 bases and V by 8 bases; bases with no gene match: 7. The CDR3 covers 15 residues.

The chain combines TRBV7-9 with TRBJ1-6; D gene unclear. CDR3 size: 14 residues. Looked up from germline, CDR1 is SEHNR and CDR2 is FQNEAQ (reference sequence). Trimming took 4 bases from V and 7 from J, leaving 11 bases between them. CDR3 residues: CASSYEGSNSPLHF. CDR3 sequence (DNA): TGTGCCAGCAGCTACGAGGGCAGCAATTCACCCCTCCACTTT.

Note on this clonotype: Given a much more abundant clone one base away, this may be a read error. The CDR3 region is CASSFKGDTLYF. The CDR3 nucleotides are TGTGCCAGCAGTTTTAAGGGAGATACGCTGTATTTT. The chain combines TRBV12-3 or TRBV12-4 with TRBJ2-3, with D possibly being TRBD2 (5 bases). The CDR3 loop spans 12 amino acids.

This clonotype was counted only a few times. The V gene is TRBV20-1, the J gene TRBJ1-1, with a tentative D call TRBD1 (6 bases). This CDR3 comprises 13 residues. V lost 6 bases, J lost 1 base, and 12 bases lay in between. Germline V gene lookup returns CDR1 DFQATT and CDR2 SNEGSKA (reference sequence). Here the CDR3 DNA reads TGCAGTGCAGGGGGTGGGGCGAACACTGAAGCTTTCTTT. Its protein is CSAGGGANTEAFF.

The CDR3 DNA sequence: TGTGCCAGCGGAACTAGCGTGCACAATGAGCAGTTCTTC. Its protein is CASGTSVHNEQFF. V gene TRBV6-1 combines with J gene TRBJ2-1; 7 nucleotides agree with TRBD2. Trimming cost V 8 bases and J 5 bases; bases outside gene matches: 6. CDR1 and CDR2 (germline): MNHNS, SASEGT. This CDR3 is built from 13 residues.